The 9 T cell receptor beta chains listed next were all sequenced from one sample in a study of control samples from healthy donors and cancer patients. Measured with immunoSEQ multiplex PCR; TCRdb has only the in-frame clones, and not every one. The sample yields some 150,000 clones, roughly 94% seen once. Sequenced sample: blood. The source is a man aged 35 to 55 in good health.

V usage is TRBV18 and J usage is TRBJ1-1; D uncertain. The CDR3 runs 14 residues. Looked up from germline, CDR1 is KGHSH and CDR2 is LQKENI. V lost 0 bases, J lost 8 bases, and 13 bases lay in between. The CDR3 here is CASSPPYTLSEAFF. CDR3 sequence (DNA): TGTGCCAGCTCACCACCGTACACACTTTCCGAAGCTTTCTTT.

The chain links TRBV21-1 to TRBJ1-1; no check of the table's D call, TRBD1, against the DNA was made. TRBV21-1 is recorded as a pseudogene. The CDR3 has 16 residues. The CDR3 loop reads CASSVRTGGLNTEAFF. The DNA for the CDR3 is TGTGCCAGCAGCGTTCGGACAGGGGGATTGAACACTGAAGCTTTCTTT.

The CDR3 region has the DNA TGCGCCAGCAGCTGGGACTTCCTAGCTAACTATGGCTACACCTTC. Protein product: CASSWDFLANYGYTF. The chain carries TRBV5-1 and TRBJ1-2; a possible D gene is TRBD1 (5 bases). V was cut by 3 bases and J by 0 bases, with 12 bases left in between. Germline CDR1 is SGHRS and CDR2 is YFSETQ. This CDR3 is 15 amino acids long.

The chain links TRBV5-1 to TRBJ2-1; D uncertain. Germline loops: CDR1 SGHRS, CDR2 YFSETQ. The V and J ends lost 0 bases and 7 bases respectively, with 11 bases between them. This CDR3 has 14 amino acids. The CDR3 nucleotides are TGCGCCAGCAGCTTGGATGCCAGACCAAATGAGCAGTTCTTC. Encoded protein: CASSLDARPNEQFF. Combining the CDR3 with reference TRBV5-1 and TRBJ2-1 gives the whole variable domain KAGVTQTPRYLIKTRGQQVTLSCSPISGHRSVSWYQQTPGQGLQFLFEYFSETQRNKGNFPGRFSGRQFSNSRSEMNVSTLELGDSALYLCASSLDARPNEQFFGPGTRLTVL.

The chain links TRBV29-1 to TRBJ2-3, with a possible D match to TRBD2 (5 bases). V lost 2 bases and J 4 bases, leaving 13 bases between the germline ends. The CDR3 consists of 14 residues. Per the germline V gene, CDR1 is SQVTM and CDR2 is ANQGSEA. In DNA form, the CDR3 reads TGCAGCGTTGAAAAGGGAGTTGGGTCAGATACGCAGTATTTT. Translated: CSVEKGVGSDTQYF.

The V and J genes are TRBV7-2 and TRBJ2-3; 7 bases align to TRBD2. Per germline, CDR1 SGHTA and CDR2 FQGNSA. The CDR3 consists of 15 residues. V was pared by 5 bases and J by 4 bases, with 9 bases of the junction left unmatched. CDR3 amino acids: CASSPRGGRPDTQYF. DNA for the CDR3: TGTGCCAGCAGCCCCCGGGGCGGGAGACCAGATACGCAGTATTTT.

The V and J genes are TRBV19 and TRBJ1-5; 7 bases are shared with TRBD1. The V segment lost 3 bases and the J segment 3 bases; nucleotides outside the gene matches: 5. Germline lookup yields CDR1 LNHDA and CDR2 SQIVND (reference sequence). There are 15 residues in the CDR3. DNA of the CDR3: TGTGCCAGTAGTATGACGACAGGGTTCAATCAGCCCCAGCATTTT. Residues: CASSMTTGFNQPQHF.

CDR3: CASSPEGREVNEQFF. The DNA for the CDR3 is TGTGCCAGCAGCCCGGAGGGCAGGGAGGTAAATGAGCAGTTCTTC. J is TRBJ2-1 and V is TRBV5-6; D may be TRBD2 (6 bases). The germline V and J ends were trimmed by 4 bases and 7 bases, with 18 bases remaining between them. Germline CDR1 reads SGHDT; CDR2 reads YYEEEE. This CDR3 region has 15 residues.

The rearrangement uses TRBV5-1 and TRBJ1-5; maybe TRBD1 (6 bases). Trimming shortened V by 9 bases and J by 0 bases, and 10 bases separated the two germline ends. CDR1 SGHRS and CDR2 YFSETQ come from the germline V gene. The CDR3 extends over 13 amino acids. The CDR3 bases are TGCGCCAACAGGGAGTATAGCAATCAGCCCCAGCATTTT. This gives the protein CANREYSNQPQHF.